This T cell receptor (beta chain) appears in the sequencing data of a study of T cell responses to AZD1222 COVID-19 vaccine. This clone was seen more than once but under ten times. The target antigen is unknown. Study-level points and caveats: The span of vaccine-associated CD4 TCRs extended across spike, with dominance at 160-218 and 743-854. Close to half of spike-specific TCRs reportedly recognize unmutated variant regions. Compared with day 0, the breadth and depth of the Spike-specific TCR repertoire rose significantly after two doses of AZD1222. White British ancestry dominated among donors, who included more females, and clonal diversity was possibly underestimated.

V trimming: 3 bases; J trimming: 10 bases; junction bases outside the gene matches: 7. The CDR3 spans 12 residues. The germline gives CDR1 GTSNPN, CDR2 SVGIG (reference sequence). This table comes from immunoSEQ multiplex PCR, and its TCRdb copy is limited to in-frame clones, with some not included. The sample consists of around 110,000 clones, about 86% of them appearing once. V and J are TRBV30 and TRBJ1-2, with 8 bases matching TRBD1. Specimen: peripheral blood, collected on day 0 of AZD1222 vaccination. The origin of this receptor is an adult in good health. CDR3 amino acids: CAWRWTGNFYTF. In DNA, the CDR3 is TGTGCCTGGAGGTGGACAGGGAATTTCTACACCTTC.